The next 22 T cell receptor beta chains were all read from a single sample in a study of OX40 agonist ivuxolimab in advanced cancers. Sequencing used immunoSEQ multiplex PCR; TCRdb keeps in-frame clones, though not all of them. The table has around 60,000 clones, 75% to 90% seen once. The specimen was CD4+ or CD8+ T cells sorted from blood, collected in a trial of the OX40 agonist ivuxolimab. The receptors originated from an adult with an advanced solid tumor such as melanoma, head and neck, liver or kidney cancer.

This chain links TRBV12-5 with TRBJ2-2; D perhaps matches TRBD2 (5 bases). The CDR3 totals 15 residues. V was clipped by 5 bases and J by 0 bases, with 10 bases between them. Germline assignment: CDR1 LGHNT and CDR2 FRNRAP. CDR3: CASGPDFPNTGELFF. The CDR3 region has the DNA TGTGCTAGTGGTCCGGACTTTCCGAACACCGGGGAGCTGTTTTTT.

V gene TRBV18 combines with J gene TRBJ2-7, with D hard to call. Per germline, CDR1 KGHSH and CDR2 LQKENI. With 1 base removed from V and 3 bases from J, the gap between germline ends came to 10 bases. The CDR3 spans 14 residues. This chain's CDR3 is CASSPRRDDYEQYF. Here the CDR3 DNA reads TGTGCCAGCTCACCACGAAGAGACGACTACGAGCAGTACTTC.

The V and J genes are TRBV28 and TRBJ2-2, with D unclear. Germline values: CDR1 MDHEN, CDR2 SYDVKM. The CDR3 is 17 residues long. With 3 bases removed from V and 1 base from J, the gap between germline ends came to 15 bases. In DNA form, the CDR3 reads TGTGCCAGCAGTTTCCACCTAAAAAGCAGGAACACCGGGGAGCTGTTTTTT. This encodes CASSFHLKSRNTGELFF. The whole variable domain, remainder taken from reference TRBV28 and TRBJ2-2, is DVKVTQSSRYLVKRTGEKVFLECVQDMDHENMFWYRQDPGLGLRLIYFSYDVKMKEKGDIPEGYSVSREKKERFSLILESASTNQTSMYLCASSFHLKSRNTGELFFGEGSRLTVL.

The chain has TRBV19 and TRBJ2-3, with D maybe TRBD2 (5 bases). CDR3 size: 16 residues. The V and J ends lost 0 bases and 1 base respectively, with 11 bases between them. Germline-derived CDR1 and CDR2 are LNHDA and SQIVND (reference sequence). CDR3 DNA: TGTGCCAGTAGTATAGATCTGGGTAGCGGCACAGATACGCAGTATTTT. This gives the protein CASSIDLGSGTDTQYF.

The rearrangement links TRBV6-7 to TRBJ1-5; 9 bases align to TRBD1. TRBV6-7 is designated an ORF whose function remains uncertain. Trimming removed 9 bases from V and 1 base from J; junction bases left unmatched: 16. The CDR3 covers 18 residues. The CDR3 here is CASYRGREESKSNQPQHF. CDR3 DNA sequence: TGTGCCAGTTACAGGGGGCGAGAAGAGTCAAAGAGCAATCAGCCCCAGCATTTT.

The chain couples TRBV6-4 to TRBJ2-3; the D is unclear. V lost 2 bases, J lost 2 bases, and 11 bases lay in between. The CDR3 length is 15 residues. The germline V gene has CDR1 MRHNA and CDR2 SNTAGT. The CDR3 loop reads CASSDPRRATDTQYF. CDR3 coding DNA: TGTGCCAGCAGTGACCCTAGGCGAGCCACAGATACGCAGTATTTT.

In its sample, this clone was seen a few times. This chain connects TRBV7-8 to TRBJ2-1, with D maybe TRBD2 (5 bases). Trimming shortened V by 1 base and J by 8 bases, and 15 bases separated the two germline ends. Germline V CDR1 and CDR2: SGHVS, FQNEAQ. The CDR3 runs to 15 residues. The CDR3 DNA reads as TGTGCCAGCAGCTTAGTGGCTAGCATTGGAGATGAGCAGTTCTTC. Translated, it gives CASSLVASIGDEQFF. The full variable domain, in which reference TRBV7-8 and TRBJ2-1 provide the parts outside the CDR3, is GAGVSQSPRYKVAKRGQDVALRCDPISGHVSLFWYQQALGQGPEFLTYFQNEAQLDKSGLPSDRFFAERPEGSVSTLKIQRTQQEDSAVYLCASSLVASIGDEQFFGPGTRLTVL.

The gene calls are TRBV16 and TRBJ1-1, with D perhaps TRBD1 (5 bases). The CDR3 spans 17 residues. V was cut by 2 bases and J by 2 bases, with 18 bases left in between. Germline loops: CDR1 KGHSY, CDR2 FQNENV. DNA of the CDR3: TGTGCCAGCAGCCAAGAACTATTGGGACGGGGTAACACTGAAGCTTTCTTT. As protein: CASSQELLGRGNTEAFF.

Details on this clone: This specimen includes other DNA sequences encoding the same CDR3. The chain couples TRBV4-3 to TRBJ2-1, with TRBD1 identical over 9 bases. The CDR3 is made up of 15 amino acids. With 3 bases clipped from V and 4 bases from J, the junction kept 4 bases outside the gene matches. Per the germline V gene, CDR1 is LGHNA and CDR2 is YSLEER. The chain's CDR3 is CASSQGTGNYNEQFF. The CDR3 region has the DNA TGCGCCAGCAGCCAGGGGACAGGGAATTACAATGAGCAGTTCTTC.

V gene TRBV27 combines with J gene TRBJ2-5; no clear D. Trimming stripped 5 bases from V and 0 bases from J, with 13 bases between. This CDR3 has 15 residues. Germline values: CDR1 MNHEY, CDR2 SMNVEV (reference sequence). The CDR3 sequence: CASSTRILYQETQYF. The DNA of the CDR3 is TGTGCCAGCAGTACTCGGATCCTGTACCAAGAGACCCAGTACTTC.

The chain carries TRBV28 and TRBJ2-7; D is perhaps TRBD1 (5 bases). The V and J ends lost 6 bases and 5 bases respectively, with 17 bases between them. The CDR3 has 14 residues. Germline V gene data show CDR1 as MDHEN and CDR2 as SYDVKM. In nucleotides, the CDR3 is TGTGCCAGCAGCGCCTGGGGCGGCCCCCACGAGCAGTACTTC. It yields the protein CASSAWGGPHEQYF.

The CDR3 region is CSVGAGEDNEQFF. The CDR3 DNA sequence: TGCAGCGTTGGCGCGGGAGAGGACAATGAGCAGTTCTTC. The chain has TRBV29-1 and TRBJ2-1, with 7 bases that match TRBD2. Germline-derived CDR1 and CDR2 are SQVTM and ANQGSEA. After removal of 4 bases from V and 5 bases from J, the junction contained 5 bases not matched to a gene. The CDR3 is 13 residues long.

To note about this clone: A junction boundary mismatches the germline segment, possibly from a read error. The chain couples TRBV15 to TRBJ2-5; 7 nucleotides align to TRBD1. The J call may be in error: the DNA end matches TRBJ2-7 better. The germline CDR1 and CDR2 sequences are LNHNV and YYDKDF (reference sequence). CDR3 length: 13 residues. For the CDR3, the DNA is TGTGCCACCAGCGGAGACAGGGCGTACGAGCAGTACTTC. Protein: CATSGDRAYEQYF.

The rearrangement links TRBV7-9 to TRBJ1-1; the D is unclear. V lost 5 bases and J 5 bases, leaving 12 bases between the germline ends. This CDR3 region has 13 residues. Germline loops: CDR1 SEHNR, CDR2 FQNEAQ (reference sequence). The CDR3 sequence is CASSQSWRTEAFF. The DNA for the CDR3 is TGTGCCAGCAGCCAAAGCTGGCGAACTGAAGCTTTCTTT.

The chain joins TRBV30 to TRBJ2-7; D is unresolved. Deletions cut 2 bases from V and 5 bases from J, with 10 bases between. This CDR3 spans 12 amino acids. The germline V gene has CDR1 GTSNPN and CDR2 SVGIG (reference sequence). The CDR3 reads CAWSFVGHEQYF. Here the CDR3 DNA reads TGTGCCTGGAGTTTTGTAGGTCACGAGCAGTACTTC.

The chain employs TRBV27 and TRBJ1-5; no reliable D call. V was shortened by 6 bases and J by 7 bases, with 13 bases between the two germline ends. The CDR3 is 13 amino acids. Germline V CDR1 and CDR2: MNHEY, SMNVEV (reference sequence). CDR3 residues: CASRRAADQPQHF. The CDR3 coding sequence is TGTGCCAGCAGGCGAGCAGCGGACCAGCCCCAGCATTTT.

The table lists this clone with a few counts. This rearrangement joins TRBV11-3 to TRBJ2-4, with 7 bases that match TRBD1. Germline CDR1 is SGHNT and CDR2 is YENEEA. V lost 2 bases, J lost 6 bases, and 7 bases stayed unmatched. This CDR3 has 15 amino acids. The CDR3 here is CASSLTSRGTNIQYF. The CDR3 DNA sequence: TGTGCCAGCAGCTTAACTTCCAGGGGGACAAACATTCAGTACTTC.

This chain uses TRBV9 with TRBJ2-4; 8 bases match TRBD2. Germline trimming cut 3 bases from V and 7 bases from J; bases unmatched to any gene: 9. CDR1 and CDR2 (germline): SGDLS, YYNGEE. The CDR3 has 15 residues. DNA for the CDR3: TGTGCCAGCAGCGCCCAGCGGGAGTCTTCCAACATTCAGTACTTC. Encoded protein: CASSAQRESSNIQYF.

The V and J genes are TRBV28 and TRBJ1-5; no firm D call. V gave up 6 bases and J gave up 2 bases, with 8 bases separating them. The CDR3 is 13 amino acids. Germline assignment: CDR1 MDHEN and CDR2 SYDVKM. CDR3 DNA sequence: TGTGCCAGCAGCCAGAGTGGCAATCAGCCCCAGCATTTT. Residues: CASSQSGNQPQHF.

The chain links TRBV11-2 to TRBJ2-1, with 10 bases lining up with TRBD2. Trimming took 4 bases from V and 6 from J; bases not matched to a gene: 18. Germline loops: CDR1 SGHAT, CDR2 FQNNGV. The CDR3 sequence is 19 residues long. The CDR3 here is CASSSPTSGREALFNEQFF. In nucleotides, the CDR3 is TGTGCCAGCAGCTCACCGACTAGCGGGCGGGAGGCTCTTTTCAATGAGCAGTTCTTC.

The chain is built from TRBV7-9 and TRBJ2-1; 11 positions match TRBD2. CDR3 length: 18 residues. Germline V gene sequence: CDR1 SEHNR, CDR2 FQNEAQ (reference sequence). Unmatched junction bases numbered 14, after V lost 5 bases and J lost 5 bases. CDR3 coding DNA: TGTGCCAGCAGCCCCGGGACTAGCGGTTCAACCCCCAACAATGAGCAGTTCTTC. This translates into CASSPGTSGSTPNNEQFF.

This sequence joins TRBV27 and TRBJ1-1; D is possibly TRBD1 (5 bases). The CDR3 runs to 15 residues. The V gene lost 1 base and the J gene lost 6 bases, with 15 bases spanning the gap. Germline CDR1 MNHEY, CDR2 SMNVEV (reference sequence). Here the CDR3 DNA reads TGTGCCAGCAGTTTATACCCAGGGAGGAGGTCTGAAGCTTTCTTT. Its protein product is CASSLYPGRRSEAFF.